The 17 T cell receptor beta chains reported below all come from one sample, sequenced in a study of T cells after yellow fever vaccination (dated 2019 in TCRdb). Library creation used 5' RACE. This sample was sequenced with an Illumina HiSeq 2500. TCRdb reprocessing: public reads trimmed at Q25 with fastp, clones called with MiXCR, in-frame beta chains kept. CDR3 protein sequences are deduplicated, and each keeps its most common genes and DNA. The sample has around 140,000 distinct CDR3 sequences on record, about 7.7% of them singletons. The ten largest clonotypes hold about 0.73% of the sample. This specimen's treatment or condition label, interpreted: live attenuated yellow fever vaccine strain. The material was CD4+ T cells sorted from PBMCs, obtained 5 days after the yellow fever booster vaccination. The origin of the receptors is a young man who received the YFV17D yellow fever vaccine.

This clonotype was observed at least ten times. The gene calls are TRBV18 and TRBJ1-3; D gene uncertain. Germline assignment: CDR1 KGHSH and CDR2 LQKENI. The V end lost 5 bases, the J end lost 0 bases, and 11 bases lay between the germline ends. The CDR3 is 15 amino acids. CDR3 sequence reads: CASSLDGNSGNTIYF. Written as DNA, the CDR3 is TGTGCCAGCTCATTGGACGGGAACTCTGGAAACACCATATATTTT.

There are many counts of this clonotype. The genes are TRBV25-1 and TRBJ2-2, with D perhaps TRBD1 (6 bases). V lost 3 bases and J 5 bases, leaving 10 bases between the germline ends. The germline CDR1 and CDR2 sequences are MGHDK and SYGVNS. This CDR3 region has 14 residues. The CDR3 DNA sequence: TGTGCCAGCAGTGACTCAGGACAGACCGGGGAGCTGTTTTTT. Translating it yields CASSDSGQTGELFF.

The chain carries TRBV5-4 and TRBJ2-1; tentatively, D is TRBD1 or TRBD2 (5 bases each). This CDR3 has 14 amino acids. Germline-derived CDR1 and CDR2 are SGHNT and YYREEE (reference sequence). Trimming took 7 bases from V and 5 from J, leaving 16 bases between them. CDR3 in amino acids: CASGMRGPDNEQFF. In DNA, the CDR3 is TGTGCCAGCGGAATGAGGGGCCCCGACAATGAGCAGTTCTTC. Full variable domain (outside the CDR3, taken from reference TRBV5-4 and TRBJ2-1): ETGVTQSPTHLIKTRGQQVTLRCSSQSGHNTVSWYQQALGQGPQFIFQYYREEENGRGNFPPRFSGLQFPNYSSELNVNALELDDSALYLCASGMRGPDNEQFFGPGTRLTVL.

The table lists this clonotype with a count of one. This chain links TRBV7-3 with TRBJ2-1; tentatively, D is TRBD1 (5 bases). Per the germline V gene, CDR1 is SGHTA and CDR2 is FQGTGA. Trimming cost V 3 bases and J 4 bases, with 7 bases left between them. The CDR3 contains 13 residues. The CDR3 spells CASSFQGYNEQFF. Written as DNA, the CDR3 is TGTGCCAGCAGCTTTCAGGGATACAATGAGCAGTTCTTC.

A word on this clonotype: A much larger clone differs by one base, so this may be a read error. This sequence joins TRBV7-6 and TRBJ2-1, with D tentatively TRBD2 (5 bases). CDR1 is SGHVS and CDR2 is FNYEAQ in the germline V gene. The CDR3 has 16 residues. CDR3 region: CASRLEPQLGRHQQFF. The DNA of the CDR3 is TGTGCCAGCAGATTAGAACCCCAACTAGGCCGGCATCAGCAGTTCTTC.

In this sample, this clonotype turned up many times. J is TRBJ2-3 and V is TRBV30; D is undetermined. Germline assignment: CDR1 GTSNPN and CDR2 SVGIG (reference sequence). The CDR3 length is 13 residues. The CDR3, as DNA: TGTGCGTCAGCCGTCCCTAGCACAGATACGCAGTATTTT. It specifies CASAVPSTDTQYF.

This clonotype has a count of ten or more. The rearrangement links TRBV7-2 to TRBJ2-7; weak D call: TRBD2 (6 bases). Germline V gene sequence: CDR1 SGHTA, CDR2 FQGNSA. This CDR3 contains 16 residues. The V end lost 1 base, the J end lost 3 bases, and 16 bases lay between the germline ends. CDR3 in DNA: TGTGCCAGCAGCTTAGTTGGGGCTAGCGAAAACTACGAGCAGTACTTC. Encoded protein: CASSLVGASENYEQYF.

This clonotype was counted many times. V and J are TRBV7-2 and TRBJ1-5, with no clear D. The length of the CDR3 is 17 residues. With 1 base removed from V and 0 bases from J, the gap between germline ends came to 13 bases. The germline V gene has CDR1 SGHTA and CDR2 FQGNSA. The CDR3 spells CASSLVGRSYSNQPQHF. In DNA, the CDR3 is TGTGCCAGCAGCTTAGTTGGCAGGAGCTATAGCAATCAGCCCCAGCATTTT. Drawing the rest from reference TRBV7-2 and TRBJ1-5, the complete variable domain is GAGVSQSPSNKVTEKGKDVELRCDPISGHTALYWYRQSLGQGLEFLIYFQGNSAPDKSGLPSDRFSAERTGGSVSTLTIQRTQQEDSAVYLCASSLVGRSYSNQPQHFGDGTRLSIL.

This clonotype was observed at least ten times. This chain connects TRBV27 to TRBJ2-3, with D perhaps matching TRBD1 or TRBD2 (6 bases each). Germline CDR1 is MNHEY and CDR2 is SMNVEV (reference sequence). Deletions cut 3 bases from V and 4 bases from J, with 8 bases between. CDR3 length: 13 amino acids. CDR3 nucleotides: TGTGCCAGCAGTTTCGGGGGCCCAGATACGCAGTATTTT. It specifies CASSFGGPDTQYF.

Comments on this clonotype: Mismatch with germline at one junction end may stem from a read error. The chain's CDR3 is CTICSQNMNTEAFF. The CDR3 DNA is TGTACCATCTGTTCTCAGAACATGAACACTGAAGCTTTCTTT. The chain uses TRBV10-3 and TRBJ1-1; D remains unclear. The CDR3 spans 14 residues. Germline V gives CDR1 ENHRY, CDR2 SYGVKD.

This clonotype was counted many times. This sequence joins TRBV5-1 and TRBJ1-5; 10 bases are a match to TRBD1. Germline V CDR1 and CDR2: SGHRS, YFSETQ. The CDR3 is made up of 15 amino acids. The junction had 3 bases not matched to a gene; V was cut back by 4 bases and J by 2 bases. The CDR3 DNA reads TGCGCCAGCAGCCCCGGACAGGGGGGCAATCAGCCCCAGCATTTT. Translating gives CASSPGQGGNQPQHF.

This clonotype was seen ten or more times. CDR3 loop: CASRTGGYHEQFF. CDR3 DNA: TGTGCCAGCAGAACCGGGGGGTACCATGAGCAGTTCTTC. V and J are TRBV2 and TRBJ2-1; 7 nucleotides match TRBD2. The CDR3 extends over 13 amino acids. Germline assignment: CDR1 SNHLY and CDR2 FYNNEI. J gave up 8 bases and V 6 bases, and 7 bases lay outside the gene matches.

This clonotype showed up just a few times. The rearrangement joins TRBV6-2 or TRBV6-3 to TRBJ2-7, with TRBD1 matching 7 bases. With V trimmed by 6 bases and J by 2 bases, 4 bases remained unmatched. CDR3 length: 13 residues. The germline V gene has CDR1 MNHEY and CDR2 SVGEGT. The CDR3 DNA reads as TGTGCCAGCAGGGCGACAGGGCCCTACGAGCAGTACTTC. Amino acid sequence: CASRATGPYEQYF.

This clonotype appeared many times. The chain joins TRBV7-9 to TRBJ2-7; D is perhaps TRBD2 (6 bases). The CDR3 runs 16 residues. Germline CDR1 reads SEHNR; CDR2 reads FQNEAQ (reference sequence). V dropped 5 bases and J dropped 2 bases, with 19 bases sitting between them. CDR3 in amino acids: CASSPTPSERTYEQYF. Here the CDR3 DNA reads TGTGCCAGCAGCCCAACACCTAGCGAGCGGACCTACGAGCAGTACTTC.

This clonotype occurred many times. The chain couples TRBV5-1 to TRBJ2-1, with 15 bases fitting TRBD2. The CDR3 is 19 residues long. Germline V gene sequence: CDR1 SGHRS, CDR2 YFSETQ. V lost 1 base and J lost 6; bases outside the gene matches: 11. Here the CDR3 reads CASSLWGGLAGGGGNEQFF. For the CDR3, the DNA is TGCGCCAGCAGCTTGTGGGGGGGACTAGCGGGAGGAGGAGGCAATGAGCAGTTCTTC.

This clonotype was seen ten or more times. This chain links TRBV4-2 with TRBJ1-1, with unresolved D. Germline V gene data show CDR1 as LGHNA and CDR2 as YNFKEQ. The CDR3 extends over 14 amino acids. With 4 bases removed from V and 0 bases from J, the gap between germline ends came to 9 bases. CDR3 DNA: TGTGCCAGCAGCCCCCGCCGCCTGAACACTGAAGCTTTCTTT. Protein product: CASSPRRLNTEAFF.

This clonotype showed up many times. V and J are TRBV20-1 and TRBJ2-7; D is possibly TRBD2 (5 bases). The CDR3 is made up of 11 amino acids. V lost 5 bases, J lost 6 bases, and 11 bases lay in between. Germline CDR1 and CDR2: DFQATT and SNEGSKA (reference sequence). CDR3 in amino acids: CSAAGTPEQYF. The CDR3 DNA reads TGCAGTGCTGCGGGCACTCCCGAGCAGTACTTC.